Reported below is one TCR beta chain. Its antigen is not known. In the source study's methods: Sample-level TCR yields exhibited a median of about 91,000, with a range of 23,224 to 690,600. TCRdb processed the RACE reads anew with MiXCR; each CDR3 protein has one entry. The V and J calls shown here were made by TCRdb, not taken from the authors' results. This table holds some 250,000 distinct CDR3 sequences, around 7.3% found once. The data were obtained in a study of human T cells and chemical hapten exposure. The wider study: The scalp of each patient received a weekly diphenylcyclopropenone dose for the full approximately 24-week study. Whole-study results and caveats: Patch test score tracked positively with PT1 expanded TCR counts.

V dropped 4 bases and J dropped 2 bases, with 9 bases sitting between them. The CDR3 contains 14 residues. In germline, CDR1 is SEHNR, CDR2 FQNEAQ (reference sequence). The time point here: pre-sensitization, week 0. Treatment meaning: therapeutic diphenylcyclopropenone sensitization with weekly scalp DPC. Donation of samples came from alopecia patients who were 18 to 70 years old and suitable for DPC. This sample comprised whole blood, obtained in connection with sensitization to the hapten diphenylcyclopropenone (DPC). This clonotype was obtained from a man between 18 and 29 years old with alopecia areata. Some clones in this sample may be carry-over from other donors' samples. V usage is TRBV7-9 and J usage is TRBJ1-5; a possible D gene is TRBD1 (6 bases). The CDR3 spells CASSSSGGNQPQHF. In nucleotides, the CDR3 is TGTGCCAGCAGCTCCTCAGGGGGCAATCAGCCCCAGCATTTT.